This T cell receptor beta chain emerged from a study of type 1 regulatory T cells. Study-level information: An in vitro protocol generated T-allo10, a Tr1-enriched, alloantigen-specific CD4 T cell product.

Per germline, CDR1 DFQATT and CDR2 SNEGSKA (reference sequence). J gave up 0 bases and V 6 bases, and 5 bases lay outside the gene matches. This CDR3 spans 14 amino acids. One entry per CDR3 protein, called by TCRdb with MiXCR from the reads. The sample yields some 90,000 distinct CDR3 sequences, roughly a third seen once. The source material was CD4+ T cells, either the whole sample or a sorted fraction (not recorded which). This chain uses TRBV20-1 with TRBJ2-5, with 9 bases lining up with TRBD2. The receptor comes from a human donor in good health. Here the CDR3 DNA reads TGCAGTGCCCCAAGACTAGCGGACCAAGAGACCCAGTACTTC. The encoded protein is CSAPRLADQETQYF.